The text below deals with one TCR beta chain. This clone has just a few counts. The antigen it binds to is not known. The record has no base qualities; no much larger clone is one base away. The data derive from a study of T cells in tumors after PD-1 blockade (dated by TCRdb to between 2018 and 2021). A note on the overall study: Exclusion criteria were prior checkpoint blockade, use of systemic immunosuppressants, or recent radiotherapy or other anti-cancer therapy within 4 weeks. Clinical response was assessed using RECIST version 1.1. Patients were treated with either pembrolizumab 200 mg every 3 weeks or cemiplimab 350 mg every 2 weeks. Tumor samples averaged about 27,000 TCR templates (range roughly 554-99,264) and 6,041 unique clonotypes, around 21-fold deeper than single-cell TCR sequencing. Paired single-cell RNA and TCR sequencing was done in the study on site-matched tumors from patients with BCC or SCC, both before and after anti-PD-1 therapy. Ongoing daily vismodegib 150 mg was also given to a subset of patients during anti-PD-1 treatment. Overall study outcomes, separate from this receptor: About two fifths of the TCR clonotypes from tumors also showed up in blood, and some novel exhausted tumor clones were present in pre-treatment blood, which suggests peripheral recruitment. Most exhausted CD8+ clones that expanded after therapy were novel clonotypes not detected before treatment, suggesting clonal replacement instead of reinvigoration of pre-existing clones. Comparisons between pre- and post-treatment samples were the only ones where clonal replacement appeared, with none seen between two pre-treatment samples, a pattern that argues against artifacts from biopsy timing or location. Where the novel T cell clones came from was not identified, and possible sources could include lymphoid organs or rare unexpanded clones inside the tumor or in the tumor periphery.

The immunoSEQ platform was used for deep TCRbeta sequencing. The authors' pipeline ran thus. Only productive rearrangements were exported from the immunoSEQ Analyzer for further analysis. A two-sided binomial test with a Bonferroni-corrected P below 0.01 was used to call clones that significantly expanded or contracted between timepoints. Bulk TCRbeta clonotypes were assigned T cell phenotypes by matching to single-cell RNA+TCR-seq clones sharing the same TCRbeta sequence. Clone enrichment in tumor was computed as tumor frequency divided by PBMC frequency from bulk TCR sequencing. TCRs were sorted with GLIPH into specificity groups, meaning clusters of distinct TCRs that share CDR3 motifs and likely recognize common antigens. Drawn from immuneACCESS, this table holds only the in-frame rearrangements with V and J called that TCRdb kept. Clones are partly lost; checked studies trace under half to an unresolved V gene and leave the rest unexplained. D and trimming were read from the DNA, whereas the V and J calls and clone size are those reported in that table. Present in this sample are fewer than 3,000 clones, 65% to 70% of which were seen just once. About 13% of the sample is held by the ten biggest clonotypes.

Taken from the germline V gene, the CDR1 and CDR2 loops are SGDLS and YYNGEE. Counted from cysteine to phenylalanine, this CDR3 has 15 amino acids. Solely the CDR3 DNA is kept, with 45 bases framed from the first base. Trimming removed 4 bases from V and 2 bases from J; the gene matches leave 6 bases unexplained. Interpreted using the paper, the time point label stands for: after anti-PD-1 therapy. Tumor biopsies were site-matched, taken from the same primary tumor before and after PD-1 blockade. For bulk TCRbeta sequencing, genomic DNA was extracted from tumor biopsies or peripheral blood, and input amounts ranged from roughly 600 ng to 6,500 ng. To increase sensitivity for rare clonotypes compared with single-cell TCR sequencing, remaining biopsy material was subjected to bulk TCRbeta sequencing. Every patient had histologically proven advanced or metastatic basal or squamous cell carcinoma and was a poor candidate for surgical resection. Of the roughly eleven patients in the basal cell carcinoma cohort, roughly 8 underwent bulk tumor TCR sequencing. Fresh biopsies were taken from the primary tumor site, and part of the biopsy material was kept in RNAlater for exome and bulk TCR sequencing.

This receptor was taken from a human donor with basal cell carcinoma. The sequenced sample was tumor tissue, obtained after anti-PD-1 treatment. This receptor chain uses TRBV9 and TRBJ1-3, with TRBD1 identical over 7 junction bases. In nucleotide form, the sequence is TGTGCCAGCAGCTTCACAGGGGTACCTGGAAACACCATATATTTT. Its translation reads: CASSFTGVPGNTIYF. Reference TRBV9 and TRBJ1-3 proteins supply the regions before and after the CDR3; the full variable domain is: DSGVTQTPKHLITATGQRVTLRCSPRSGDLSVYWYQQSLDQGLQFLIQYYNGEERAKGNILERFSAQQFPDLHSELNLSSLELGDSALYFCASSFTGVPGNTIYFGEGSWLTVV.